The 5 T cell receptor beta chains reported below all come from one sample, sequenced in a study of blood T cell repertoires in COVID-19. The table came from immunoSEQ multiplex PCR; TCRdb's copy has only in-frame clones and leaves some out. Of fewer than 300,000 clones in the sample, roughly 92% were seen once. The sequencing sample was made of peripheral blood. The source is a woman aged 30 to 39 with COVID-19, enrolled during active disease.

J is TRBJ2-5 and V is TRBV7-2; 7 nucleotides line up with TRBD1. The germline V gene encodes CDR1 SGHTA and CDR2 FQGNSA. The CDR3 covers 15 residues. With 5 bases clipped from V and 4 bases from J, the junction kept 10 bases outside the gene matches. The CDR3 is CASSLTGASRETQYF. In DNA, the CDR3 is TGTGCCAGCAGCCTAACAGGGGCCTCCCGAGAGACCCAGTACTTC.

The chain employs TRBV30 and TRBJ2-1, with TRBD2 identical over 8 bases. J lost 8 bases, V lost 3 bases, and 9 bases had no gene match. The germline V gene has CDR1 GTSNPN and CDR2 SVGIG (reference sequence). This CDR3 has 14 amino acids. The CDR3 protein is CAWRGSGKQDEQFF. For the CDR3, the DNA is TGTGCCTGGAGAGGTAGCGGGAAACAGGATGAGCAGTTCTTC. Filled out from reference TRBV30 and TRBJ2-1, the complete variable domain reads SQTIHQWPATLVQPVGSPLSLECTVEGTSNPNLYWYRQAAGRGLQLLFYSVGIGQISSEVPQNLSASRPQDRQFILSSKKLLLSDSGFYLCAWRGSGKQDEQFFGPGTRLTVL.

DNA of the CDR3: TGCGCCAGCAGCTTAATAGCGGGAGTAGAGAATGAGCAGTTCTTC. The encoded protein is CASSLIAGVENEQFF. The chain couples TRBV5-1 to TRBJ2-1, with 9 bases fitting TRBD2. CDR1 is SGHRS, CDR2 YFSETQ, per germline. This CDR3 has 15 amino acids. V shed 2 bases and J 7 bases; nucleotides not matched to a gene: 7.

This clone was seen once. This rearrangement joins TRBV18 to TRBJ2-5, with D possibly TRBD1 on 6 matching bases. Deletions cut 6 bases from V and 5 bases from J, with 22 bases between. CDR3 size: 16 residues. Germline CDR1 and CDR2: KGHSH and LQKENI. The CDR3 nucleotides are TGTGCCAGCTCCTTTCACCCCGGGACATTGGGGGAGACCCAGTACTTC. This sequence encodes CASSFHPGTLGETQYF.

This clone was counted only a few times. The chain is built from TRBV29-1 and TRBJ2-7, with no clear D. The CDR3 runs to 11 residues. V was shortened by 0 bases and J by 7 bases, with 7 bases between the two germline ends. Per the germline V gene, CDR1 is SQVTM and CDR2 is ANQGSEA. Here the CDR3 reads CSVEDLREQYF. The CDR3 DNA follows: TGCAGCGTTGAAGATCTCCGTGAGCAGTACTTC.